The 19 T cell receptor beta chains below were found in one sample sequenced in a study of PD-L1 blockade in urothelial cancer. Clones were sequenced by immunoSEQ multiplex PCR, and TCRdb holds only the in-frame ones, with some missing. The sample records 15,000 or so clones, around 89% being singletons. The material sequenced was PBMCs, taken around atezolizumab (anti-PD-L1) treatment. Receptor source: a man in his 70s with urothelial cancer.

DNA for the CDR3: TGTGCCAGCAGCTTGGTTGGGGGCGGTGGCTACACCTTC. Amino acid sequence: CASSLVGGGGYTF. The chain carries TRBV5-6 and TRBJ1-2, with a possible D match to TRBD1 (6 bases). V lost 0 bases and J lost 7, with 10 bases in between. Per germline, CDR1 SGHDT and CDR2 YYEEEE. The CDR3 is 13 residues long.

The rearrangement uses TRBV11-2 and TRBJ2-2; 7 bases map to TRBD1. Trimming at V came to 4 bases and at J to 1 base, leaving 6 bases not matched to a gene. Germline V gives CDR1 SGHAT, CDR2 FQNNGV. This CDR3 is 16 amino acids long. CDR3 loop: CASSSYRDRNTGELFF. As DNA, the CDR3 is TGTGCCAGCAGCTCCTACCGGGACAGGAACACCGGGGAGCTGTTTTTT.

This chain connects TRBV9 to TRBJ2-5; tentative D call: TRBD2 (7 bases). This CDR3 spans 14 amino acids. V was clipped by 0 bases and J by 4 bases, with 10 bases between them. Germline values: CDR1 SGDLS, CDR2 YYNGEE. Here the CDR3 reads CASSVEGGGETQYF. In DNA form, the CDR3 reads TGTGCCAGCAGCGTAGAGGGGGGGGGAGAGACCCAGTACTTC. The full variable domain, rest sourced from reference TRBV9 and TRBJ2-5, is DSGVTQTPKHLITATGQRVTLRCSPRSGDLSVYWYQQSLDQGLQFLIQYYNGEERAKGNILERFSAQQFPDLHSELNLSSLELGDSALYFCASSVEGGGETQYFGPGTRLLVL.

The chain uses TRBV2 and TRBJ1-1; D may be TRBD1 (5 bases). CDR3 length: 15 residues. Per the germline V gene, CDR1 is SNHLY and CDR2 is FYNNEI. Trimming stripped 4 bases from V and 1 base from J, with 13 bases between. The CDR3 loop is CASSAADSPNTEAFF. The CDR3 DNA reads TGTGCCAGCAGTGCCGCAGACAGTCCGAACACTGAAGCTTTCTTT. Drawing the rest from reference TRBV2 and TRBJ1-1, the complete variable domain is EPEVTQTPSHQVTQMGQEVILRCVPISNHLYFYWYRQILGQKVEFLVSFYNNEISEKSEIFDDQFSVERPDGSNFTLKIRSTKLEDSAMYFCASSAADSPNTEAFFGQGTRLTVV.

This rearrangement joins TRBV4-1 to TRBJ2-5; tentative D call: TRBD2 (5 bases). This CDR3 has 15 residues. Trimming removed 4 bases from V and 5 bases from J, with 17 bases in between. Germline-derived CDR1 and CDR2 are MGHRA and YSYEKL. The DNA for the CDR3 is TGCGCCAGCAGCCCGCTGGACCGCCCGGGGGAGACCCAGTACTTC. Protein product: CASSPLDRPGETQYF.

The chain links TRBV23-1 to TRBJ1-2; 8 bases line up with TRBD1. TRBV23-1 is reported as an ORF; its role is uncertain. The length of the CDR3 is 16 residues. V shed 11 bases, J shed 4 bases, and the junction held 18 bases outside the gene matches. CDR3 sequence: CAPGGPGQEQGYGYTF. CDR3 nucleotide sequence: TGCGCCCCAGGGGGCCCCGGGCAAGAGCAAGGCTATGGCTACACCTTC.

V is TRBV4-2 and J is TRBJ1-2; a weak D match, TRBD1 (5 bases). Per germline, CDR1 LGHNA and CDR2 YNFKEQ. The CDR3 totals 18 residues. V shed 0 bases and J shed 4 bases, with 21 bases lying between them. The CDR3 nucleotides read TGTGCCAGCAGCCAAGATCTTCAGGGCAGTAAGCTTGGCTATGGCTACACCTTC. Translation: CASSQDLQGSKLGYGYTF.

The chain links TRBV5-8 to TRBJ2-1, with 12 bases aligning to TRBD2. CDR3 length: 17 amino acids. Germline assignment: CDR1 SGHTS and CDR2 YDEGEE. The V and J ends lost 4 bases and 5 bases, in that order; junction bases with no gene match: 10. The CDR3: CASSLGASGGANNEQFF. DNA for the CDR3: TGTGCCAGCAGCCTGGGCGCTAGCGGGGGGGCCAACAATGAGCAGTTCTTC.

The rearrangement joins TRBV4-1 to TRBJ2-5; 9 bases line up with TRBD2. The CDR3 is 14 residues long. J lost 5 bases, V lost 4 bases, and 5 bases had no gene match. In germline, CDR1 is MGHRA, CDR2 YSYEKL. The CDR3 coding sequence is TGCGCCAGCAGCCCGGGACTAGCTAAGGAGACCCAGTACTTC. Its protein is CASSPGLAKETQYF.

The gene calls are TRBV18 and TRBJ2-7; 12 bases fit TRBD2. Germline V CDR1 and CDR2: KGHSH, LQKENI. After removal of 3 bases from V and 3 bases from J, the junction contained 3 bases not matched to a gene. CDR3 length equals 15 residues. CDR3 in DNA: TGTGCCAGCTCACCGCTAGCGGGGGGGAGCTACGAGCAGTACTTC. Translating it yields CASSPLAGGSYEQYF.

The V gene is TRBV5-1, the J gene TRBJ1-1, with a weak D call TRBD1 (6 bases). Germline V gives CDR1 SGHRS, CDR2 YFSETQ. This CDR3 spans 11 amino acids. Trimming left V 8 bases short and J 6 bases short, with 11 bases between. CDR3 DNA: TGCGCCAGTGGGGACACCTCTGAAGCTTTCTTT. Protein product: CASGDTSEAFF. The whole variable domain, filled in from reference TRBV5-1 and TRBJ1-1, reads KAGVTQTPRYLIKTRGQQVTLSCSPISGHRSVSWYQQTPGQGLQFLFEYFSETQRNKGNFPGRFSGRQFSNSRSEMNVSTLELGDSALYLCASGDTSEAFFGQGTRLTVV.

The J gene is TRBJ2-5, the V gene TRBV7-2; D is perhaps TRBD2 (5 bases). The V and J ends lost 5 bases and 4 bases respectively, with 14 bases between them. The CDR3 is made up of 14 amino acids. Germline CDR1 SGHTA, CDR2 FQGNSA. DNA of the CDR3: TGTGCCAGCAGCCGGGCCGGGCGGGCAGAGACCCAGTACTTC. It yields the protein CASSRAGRAETQYF.

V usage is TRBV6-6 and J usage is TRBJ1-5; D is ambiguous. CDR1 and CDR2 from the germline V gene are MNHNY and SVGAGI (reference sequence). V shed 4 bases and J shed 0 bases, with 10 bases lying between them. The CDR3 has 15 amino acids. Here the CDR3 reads CASSSRRDSNQPQHF. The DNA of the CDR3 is TGTGCCAGCAGTTCGCGACGGGATAGCAATCAGCCCCAGCATTTT.

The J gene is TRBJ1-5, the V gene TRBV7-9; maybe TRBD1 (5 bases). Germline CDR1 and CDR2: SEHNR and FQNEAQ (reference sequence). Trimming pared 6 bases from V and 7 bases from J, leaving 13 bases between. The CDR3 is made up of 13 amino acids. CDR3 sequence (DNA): TGTGCCAGCAGTCAGGACATTCTACAGCCCCAGCATTTT. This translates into CASSQDILQPQHF.

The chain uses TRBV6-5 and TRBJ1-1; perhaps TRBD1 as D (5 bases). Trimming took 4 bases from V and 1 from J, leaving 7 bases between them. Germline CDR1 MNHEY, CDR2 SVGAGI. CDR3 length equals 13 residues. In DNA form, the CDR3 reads TGTGCCAGCAGTTGGAGGGGGAACACTGAAGCTTTCTTT. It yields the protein CASSWRGNTEAFF.

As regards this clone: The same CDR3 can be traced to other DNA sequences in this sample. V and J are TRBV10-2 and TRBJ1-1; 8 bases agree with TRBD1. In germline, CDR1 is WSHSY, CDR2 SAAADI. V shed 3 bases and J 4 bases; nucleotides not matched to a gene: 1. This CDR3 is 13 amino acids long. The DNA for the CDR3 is TGCGCCAGCAGTGAACAGGGGGGCACTGAAGCTTTCTTT. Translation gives CASSEQGGTEAFF.

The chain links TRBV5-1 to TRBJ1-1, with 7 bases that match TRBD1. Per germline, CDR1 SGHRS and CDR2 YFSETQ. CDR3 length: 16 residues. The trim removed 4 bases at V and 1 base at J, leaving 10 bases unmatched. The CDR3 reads CASSPGQLGSNTEAFF. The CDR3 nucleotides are TGCGCCAGCAGCCCGGGACAGTTGGGGTCGAACACTGAAGCTTTCTTT. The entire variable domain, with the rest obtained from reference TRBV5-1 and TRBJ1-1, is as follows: KAGVTQTPRYLIKTRGQQVTLSCSPISGHRSVSWYQQTPGQGLQFLFEYFSETQRNKGNFPGRFSGRQFSNSRSEMNVSTLELGDSALYLCASSPGQLGSNTEAFFGQGTRLTVV.

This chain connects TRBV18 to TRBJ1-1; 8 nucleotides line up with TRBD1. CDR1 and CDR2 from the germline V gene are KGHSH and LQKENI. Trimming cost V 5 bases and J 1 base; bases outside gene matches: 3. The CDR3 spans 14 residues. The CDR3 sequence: CASSSGTGNTEAFF. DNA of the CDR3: TGTGCCAGCTCATCCGGGACAGGGAACACTGAAGCTTTCTTT.

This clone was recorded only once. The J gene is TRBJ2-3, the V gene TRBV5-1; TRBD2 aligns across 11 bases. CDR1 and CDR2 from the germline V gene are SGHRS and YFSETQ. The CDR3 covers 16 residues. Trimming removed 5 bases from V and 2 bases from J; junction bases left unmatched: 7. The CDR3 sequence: CASRPSGGPATDTQYF. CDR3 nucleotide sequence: TGCGCCAGCAGGCCTAGCGGGGGGCCCGCCACAGATACGCAGTATTTT.